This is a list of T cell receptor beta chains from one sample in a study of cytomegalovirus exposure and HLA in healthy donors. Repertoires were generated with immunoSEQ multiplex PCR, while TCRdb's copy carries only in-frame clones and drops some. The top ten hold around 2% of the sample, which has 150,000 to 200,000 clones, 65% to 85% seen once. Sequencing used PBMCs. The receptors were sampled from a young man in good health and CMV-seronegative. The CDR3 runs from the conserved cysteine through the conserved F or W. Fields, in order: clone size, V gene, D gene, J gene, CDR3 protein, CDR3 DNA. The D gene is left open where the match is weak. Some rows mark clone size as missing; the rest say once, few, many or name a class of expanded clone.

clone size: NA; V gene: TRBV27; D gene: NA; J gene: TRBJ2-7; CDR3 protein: CASSLDRSYEQYF; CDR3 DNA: TGTGCCAGCAGTTTAGACAGGTCCTACGAGCAGTACTTC
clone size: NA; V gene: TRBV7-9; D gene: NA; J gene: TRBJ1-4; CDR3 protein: CASSLGSSFNEKLFF; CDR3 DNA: TGTGCCAGCAGCTTAGGTTCTTCTTTTAATGAAAAACTGTTTTTT
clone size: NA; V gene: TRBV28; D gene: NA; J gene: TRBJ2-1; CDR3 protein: CASRIEVGAYNEQFF; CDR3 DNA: TGTGCCAGCAGAATAGAGGTAGGTGCCTACAATGAGCAGTTCTTC
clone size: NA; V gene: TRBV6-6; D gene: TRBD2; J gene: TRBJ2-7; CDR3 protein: CASSGTSPYEQYF; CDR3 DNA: TGTGCCAGCAGTGGGACTAGTCCCTACGAGCAGTACTTC
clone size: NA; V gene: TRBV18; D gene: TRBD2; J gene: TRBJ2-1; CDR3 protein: CASSPGQGTSEEQFF; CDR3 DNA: TGTGCCAGCTCACCTGGCCAGGGGACTAGCGAGGAGCAGTTCTTC
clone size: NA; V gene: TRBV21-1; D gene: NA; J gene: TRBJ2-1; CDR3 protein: CASIGGAAYNEQFF; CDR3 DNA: TGTGCCAGCATTGGAGGGGCTGCCTACAATGAGCAGTTCTTC
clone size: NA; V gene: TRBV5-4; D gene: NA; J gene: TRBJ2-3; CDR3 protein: CASSLAEQEGDTQYF; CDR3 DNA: TGTGCCAGCAGCTTGGCCGAACAGGAGGGAGATACGCAGTATTTT
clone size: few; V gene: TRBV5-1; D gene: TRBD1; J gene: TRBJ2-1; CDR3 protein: CASSLGQGGSYNEQFF; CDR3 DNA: TGCGCCAGCAGCTTGGGACAGGGGGGGTCCTACAATGAGCAGTTCTTC
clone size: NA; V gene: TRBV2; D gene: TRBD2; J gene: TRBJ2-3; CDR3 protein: CASSDPKETSGSDVTDTQYF; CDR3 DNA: TGTGCCAGCAGTGATCCTAAGGAGACTAGCGGGAGCGATGTAACAGATACGCAGTATTTT
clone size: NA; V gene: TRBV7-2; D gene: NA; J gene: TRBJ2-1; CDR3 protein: CASSLVGRTNEQFF; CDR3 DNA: TGTGCCAGCAGCCTGGTGGGGCGGACCAATGAGCAGTTCTTC
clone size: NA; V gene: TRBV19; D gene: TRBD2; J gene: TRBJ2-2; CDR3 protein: CASSIWGGGTGELFF; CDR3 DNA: TGTGCCAGTAGTATATGGGGGGGAGGCACCGGGGAGCTGTTTTTT
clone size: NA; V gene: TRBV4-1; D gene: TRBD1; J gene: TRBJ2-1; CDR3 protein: CASSQDPETGSYNEQFF; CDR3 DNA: TGCGCCAGCAGCCAAGATCCAGAGACAGGGTCCTACAATGAGCAGTTCTTC
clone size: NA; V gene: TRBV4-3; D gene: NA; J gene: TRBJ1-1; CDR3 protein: CASSQGGWSTEAFF; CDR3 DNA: TGCGCCAGCAGCCAAGGCGGATGGAGTACTGAAGCTTTCTTT
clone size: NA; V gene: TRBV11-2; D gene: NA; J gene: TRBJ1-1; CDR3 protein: CASSLRENTEAFF; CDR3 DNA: TGTGCCAGCAGCCTCCGGGAGAACACTGAAGCTTTCTTT
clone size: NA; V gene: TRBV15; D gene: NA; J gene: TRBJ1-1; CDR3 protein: CATSRVRGFPEAFF; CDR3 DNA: TGTGCCACCAGCAGAGTCCGAGGGTTTCCCGAAGCTTTCTTT
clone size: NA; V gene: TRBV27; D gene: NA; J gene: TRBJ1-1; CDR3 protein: CASSLYPGENTEAFF; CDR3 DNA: TGTGCCAGCAGTTTATACCCGGGGGAGAACACTGAAGCTTTCTTT
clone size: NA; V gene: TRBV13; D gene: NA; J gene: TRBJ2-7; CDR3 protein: CASSLDQGSGSSVYEQYF; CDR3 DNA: TGTGCCAGCAGCTTAGATCAGGGATCAGGATCCTCGGTCTACGAGCAGTACTTC
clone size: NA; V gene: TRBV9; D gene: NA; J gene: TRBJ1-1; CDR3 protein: CASSVSSRGGNTEAFF; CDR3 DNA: TGTGCCAGCAGCGTTTCCAGCAGGGGCGGTAACACTGAAGCTTTCTTT